This TCR beta chain stems from a study of patients and donors after allogeneic stem cell transplantation. The sample holds a few counts of this clonotype. TCRdb re-called the RT-PCR reads through MiXCR, storing one row per CDR3 protein. The repertoire has about 410,000 distinct CDR3 sequences, 16% of them found once; the top ten carry 6.5% to 7.5%. Germline V gives CDR1 KGHDR, CDR2 SFDVKD. Between the trimmed V and J ends, which lost 2 bases and 1 base, there was a span of 10 bases. The CDR3 sequence is 15 residues long. Sequenced input: blood, either unsorted or a sorted T cell fraction (not recorded which). V is TRBV24-1 and J is TRBJ2-5, with a tentative D call TRBD1 (6 bases). The receptor's source is a human donor who was either an allogeneic HSCT recipient or a stem cell or donor lymphocyte infusion donor (not recorded which). It is not recorded whose cells these are; they may come from a transplant donor. DNA of the CDR3: TGTGCCACCAGTGATTCGGACAGAATCCAAGAGACCCAGTACTTC. It encodes CATSDSDRIQETQYF.